This TCR beta chain was sequenced for a study of blood T cell repertoires in COVID-19. This table comes from immunoSEQ multiplex PCR, and its TCRdb copy is limited to in-frame clones, with some not included. The top ten clones hold 2.5% to 3.5% of a sample with a few hundred thousand clones, around 82% of them seen once. The CDR3 is made up of 14 amino acids. V was pared by 3 bases and J by 3 bases, with 2 bases of the junction left unmatched. CDR1 MGHRA and CDR2 YSYEKL come from the germline V gene. The chain employs TRBV4-1 and TRBJ2-3; 8 nucleotides match TRBD2. This clonotype originated in a woman aged 18-29 years with acute or convalescent COVID-19. The sample comprised peripheral blood. The CDR3 sequence: CASSHSGGTDTQYF. Written as DNA, the CDR3 is TGCGCCAGCAGCCACTCGGGGGGGACAGATACGCAGTATTTT.